The clone carrying this TCR beta chain was picked up many times. Its specificity is not known. TCRdb called the 5' RACE reads again in MiXCR, with one record for every CDR3 protein. The sample has some 150,000 distinct CDR3 sequences, around 10% seen once; the top ten hold roughly 4.3%. This specimen comes from a study of CD8 T cells in ankylosing spondylitis. Study-wide results and caveats: Past studies reported some motif variants in reactive arthritis synovial fluid and blood.

The CDR3 totals 18 residues. Trimming at V came to 3 bases and at J to 3 bases, leaving 8 bases not matched to a gene. Sequencing used blood, either unsorted or a sorted T cell fraction (not recorded which). The clonotype comes from a female donor with ankylosing spondylitis or in good health (not recorded which). The V and J genes are TRBV12-3 or TRBV12-4 and TRBJ1-4; 12 bases fit TRBD1. CDR3 loop: CASSLRPGQGAANEKLFF. The CDR3 region has the DNA TGTGCCAGCAGTTTGCGCCCGGGACAGGGGGCGGCTAATGAAAAACTGTTTTTT.